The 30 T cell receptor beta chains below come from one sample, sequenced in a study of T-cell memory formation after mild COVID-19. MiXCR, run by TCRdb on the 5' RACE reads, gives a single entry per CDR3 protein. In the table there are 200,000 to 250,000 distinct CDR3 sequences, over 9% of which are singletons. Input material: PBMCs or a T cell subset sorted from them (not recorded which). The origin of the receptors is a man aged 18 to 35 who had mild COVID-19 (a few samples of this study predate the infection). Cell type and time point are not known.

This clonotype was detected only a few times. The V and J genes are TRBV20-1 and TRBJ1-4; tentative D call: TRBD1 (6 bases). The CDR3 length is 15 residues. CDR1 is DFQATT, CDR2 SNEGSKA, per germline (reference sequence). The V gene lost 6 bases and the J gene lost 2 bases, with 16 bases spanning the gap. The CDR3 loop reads CSALRGGFTNEKLFF. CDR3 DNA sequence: TGCAGTGCCCTTAGGGGGGGCTTTACTAATGAAAAACTGTTTTTT.

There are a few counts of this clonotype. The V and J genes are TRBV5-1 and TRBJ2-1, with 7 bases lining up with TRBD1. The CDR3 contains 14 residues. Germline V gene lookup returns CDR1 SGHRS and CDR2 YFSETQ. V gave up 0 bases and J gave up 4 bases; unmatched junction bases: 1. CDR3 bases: TGCGCCAGCAGCTTGGAGACAGGGTACAATGAGCAGTTCTTC. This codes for CASSLETGYNEQFF.

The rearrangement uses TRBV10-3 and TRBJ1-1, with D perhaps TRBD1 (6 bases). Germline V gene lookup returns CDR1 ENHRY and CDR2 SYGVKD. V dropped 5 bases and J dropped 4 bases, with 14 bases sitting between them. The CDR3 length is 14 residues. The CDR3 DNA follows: TGTGCCATCAGTACCTTACAGGGAAGCACTGAAGCTTTCTTT. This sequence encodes CAISTLQGSTEAFF.

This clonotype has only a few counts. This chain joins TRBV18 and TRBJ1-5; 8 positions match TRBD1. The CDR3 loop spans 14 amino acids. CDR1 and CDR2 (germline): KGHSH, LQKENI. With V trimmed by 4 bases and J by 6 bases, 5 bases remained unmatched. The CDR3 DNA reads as TGTGCCAGCTCACGTACAGGGGGGGTTCAGCCCCAGCATTTT. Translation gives CASSRTGGVQPQHF.

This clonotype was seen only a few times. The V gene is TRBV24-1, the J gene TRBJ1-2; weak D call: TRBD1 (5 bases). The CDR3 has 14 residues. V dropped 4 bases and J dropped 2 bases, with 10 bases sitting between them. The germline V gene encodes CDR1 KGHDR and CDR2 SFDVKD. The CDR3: CATSERQQNYGYTF. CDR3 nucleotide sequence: TGTGCCACCAGTGAACGACAGCAAAACTATGGCTACACCTTC.

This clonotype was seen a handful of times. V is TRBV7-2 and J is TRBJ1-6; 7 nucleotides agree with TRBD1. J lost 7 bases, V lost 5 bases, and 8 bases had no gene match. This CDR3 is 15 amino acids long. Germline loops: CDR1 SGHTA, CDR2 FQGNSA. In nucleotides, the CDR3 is TGTGCCAGCAGCGTCGACAGGGCTGGAAATTCACCCCTCCACTTT. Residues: CASSVDRAGNSPLHF.

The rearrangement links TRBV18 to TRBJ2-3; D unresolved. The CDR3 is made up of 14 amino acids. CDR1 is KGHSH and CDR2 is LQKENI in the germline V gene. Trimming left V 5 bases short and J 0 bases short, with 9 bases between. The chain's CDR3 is CASSIARSTDTQYF. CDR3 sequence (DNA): TGTGCCAGCTCAATAGCACGGAGCACAGATACGCAGTATTTT.

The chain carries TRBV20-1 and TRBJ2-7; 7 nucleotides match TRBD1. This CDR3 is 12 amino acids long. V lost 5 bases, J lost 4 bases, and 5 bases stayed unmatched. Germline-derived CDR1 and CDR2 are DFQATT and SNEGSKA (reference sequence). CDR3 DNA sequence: TGCAGTGCTCGACAGGGTGGGTACGAGCAGTACTTC. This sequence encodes CSARQGGYEQYF.

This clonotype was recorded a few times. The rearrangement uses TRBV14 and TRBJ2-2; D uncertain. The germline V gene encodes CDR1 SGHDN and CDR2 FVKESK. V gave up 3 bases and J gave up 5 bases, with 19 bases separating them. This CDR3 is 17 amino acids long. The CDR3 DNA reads TGTGCCAGCAGCCAGTTCCGCGCTGCTTCGTGGACCGGGGAGCTGTTTTTT. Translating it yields CASSQFRAASWTGELFF.

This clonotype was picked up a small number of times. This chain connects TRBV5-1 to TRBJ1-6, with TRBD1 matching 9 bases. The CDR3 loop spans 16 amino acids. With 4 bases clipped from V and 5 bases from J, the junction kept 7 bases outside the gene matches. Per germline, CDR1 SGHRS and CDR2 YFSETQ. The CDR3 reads CASSRNRQGDNSPLHF. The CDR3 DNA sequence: TGCGCCAGCAGCCGAAATCGACAGGGGGATAATTCACCCCTCCACTTT. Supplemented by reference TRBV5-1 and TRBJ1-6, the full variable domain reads KAGVTQTPRYLIKTRGQQVTLSCSPISGHRSVSWYQQTPGQGLQFLFEYFSETQRNKGNFPGRFSGRQFSNSRSEMNVSTLELGDSALYLCASSRNRQGDNSPLHFGNGTRLTVT.

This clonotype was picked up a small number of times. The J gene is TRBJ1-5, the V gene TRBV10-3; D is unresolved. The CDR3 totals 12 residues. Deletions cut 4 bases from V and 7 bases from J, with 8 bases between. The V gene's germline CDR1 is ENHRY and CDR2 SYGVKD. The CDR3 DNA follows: TGTGCCATCAGTGCTACAGACCAGCCCCAGCATTTT. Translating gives CAISATDQPQHF.

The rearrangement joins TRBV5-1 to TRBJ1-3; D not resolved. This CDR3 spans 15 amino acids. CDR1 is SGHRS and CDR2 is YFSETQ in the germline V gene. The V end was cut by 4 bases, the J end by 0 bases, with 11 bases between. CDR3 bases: TGCGCCAGCAGCCAGACGTCATCCTCTGGAAACACCATATATTTT. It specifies CASSQTSSSGNTIYF.

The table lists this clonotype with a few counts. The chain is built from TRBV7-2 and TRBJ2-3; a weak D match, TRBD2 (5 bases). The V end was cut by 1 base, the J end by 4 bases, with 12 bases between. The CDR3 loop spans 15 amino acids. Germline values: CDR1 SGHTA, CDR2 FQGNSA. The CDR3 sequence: CASSLGDYVSDTQYF. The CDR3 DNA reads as TGTGCCAGCAGCTTAGGCGACTATGTATCAGATACGCAGTATTTT.

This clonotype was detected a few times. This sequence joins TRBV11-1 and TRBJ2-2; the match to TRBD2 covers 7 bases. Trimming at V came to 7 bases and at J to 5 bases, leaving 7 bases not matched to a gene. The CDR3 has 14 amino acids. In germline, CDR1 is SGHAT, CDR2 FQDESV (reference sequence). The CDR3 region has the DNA TGTGCCAGCACCCGGCGGGGGAGAACCGGGGAGCTGTTTTTT. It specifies CASTRRGRTGELFF.

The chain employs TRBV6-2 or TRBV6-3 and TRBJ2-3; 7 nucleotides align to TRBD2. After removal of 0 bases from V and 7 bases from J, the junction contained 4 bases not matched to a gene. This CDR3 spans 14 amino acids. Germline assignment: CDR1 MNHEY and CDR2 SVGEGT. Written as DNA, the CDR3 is TGTGCCAGCAGTTACTCGTTGGGAGGGAATACGCAGTATTTT. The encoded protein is CASSYSLGGNTQYF.

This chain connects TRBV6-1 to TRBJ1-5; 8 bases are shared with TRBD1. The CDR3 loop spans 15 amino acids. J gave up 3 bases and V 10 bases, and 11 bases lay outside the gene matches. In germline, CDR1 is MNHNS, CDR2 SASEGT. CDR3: CATKRGQELNQPQHF. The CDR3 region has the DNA TGTGCCACCAAAAGGGGACAGGAGCTCAATCAGCCCCAGCATTTT.

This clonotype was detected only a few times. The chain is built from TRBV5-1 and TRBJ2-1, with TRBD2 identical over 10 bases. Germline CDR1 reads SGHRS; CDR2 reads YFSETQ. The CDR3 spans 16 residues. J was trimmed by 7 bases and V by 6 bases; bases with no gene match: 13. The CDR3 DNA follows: TGCGCCAGCATGGAAAGAGCGGGGGGGCATAGGAATGAGCAGTTCTTC. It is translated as CASMERAGGHRNEQFF.

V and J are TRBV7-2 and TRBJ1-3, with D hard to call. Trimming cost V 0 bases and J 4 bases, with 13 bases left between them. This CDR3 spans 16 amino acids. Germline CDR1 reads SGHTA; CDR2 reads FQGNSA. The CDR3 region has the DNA TGTGCCAGCAGCTTAGCGCATGGCCTCAGCGGAAACACCATATATTTT. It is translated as CASSLAHGLSGNTIYF.

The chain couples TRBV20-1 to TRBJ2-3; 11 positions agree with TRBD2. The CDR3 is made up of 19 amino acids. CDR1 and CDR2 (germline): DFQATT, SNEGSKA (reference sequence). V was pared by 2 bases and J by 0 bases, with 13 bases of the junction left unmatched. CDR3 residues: CSARPPPGGTSGSTDTQYF. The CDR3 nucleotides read TGCAGTGCTAGACCGCCACCCGGCGGGACTAGCGGTAGCACAGATACGCAGTATTTT.

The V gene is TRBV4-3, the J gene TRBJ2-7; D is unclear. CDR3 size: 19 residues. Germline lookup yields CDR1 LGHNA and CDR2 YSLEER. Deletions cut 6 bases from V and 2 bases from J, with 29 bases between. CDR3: CASRTTPYDGPERAYEQYF. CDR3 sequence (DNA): TGCGCCAGCAGAACCACCCCCTATGACGGGCCTGAAAGGGCCTACGAGCAGTACTTC.

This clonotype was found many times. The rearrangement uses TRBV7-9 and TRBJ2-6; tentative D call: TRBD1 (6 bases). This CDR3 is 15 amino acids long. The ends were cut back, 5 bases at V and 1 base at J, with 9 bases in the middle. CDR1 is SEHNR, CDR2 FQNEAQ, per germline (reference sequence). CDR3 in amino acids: CASSPTGSGANVLTF. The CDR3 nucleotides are TGTGCCAGCAGCCCTACAGGGTCTGGGGCCAACGTCCTGACTTTC.

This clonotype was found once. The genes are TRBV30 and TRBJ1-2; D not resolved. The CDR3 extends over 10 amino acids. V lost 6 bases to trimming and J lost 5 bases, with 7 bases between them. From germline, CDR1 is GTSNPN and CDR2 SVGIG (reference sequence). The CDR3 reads CACGRYGYTF. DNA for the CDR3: TGTGCCTGTGGGAGATATGGCTACACCTTC.

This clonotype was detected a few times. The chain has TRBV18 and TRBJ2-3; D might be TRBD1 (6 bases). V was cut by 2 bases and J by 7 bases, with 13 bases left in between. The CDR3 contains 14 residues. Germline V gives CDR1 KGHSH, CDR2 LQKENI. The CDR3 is CASSPDRSHHTQYF. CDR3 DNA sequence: TGTGCCAGCTCACCAGACAGGAGCCACCATACGCAGTATTTT. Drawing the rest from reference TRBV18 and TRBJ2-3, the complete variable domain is NAGVMQNPRHLVRRRGQEARLRCSPMKGHSHVYWYRQLPEEGLKFMVYLQKENIIDESGMPKERFSAEFPKEGPSILRIQQVVRGDSAAYFCASSPDRSHHTQYFGPGTRLTVL.

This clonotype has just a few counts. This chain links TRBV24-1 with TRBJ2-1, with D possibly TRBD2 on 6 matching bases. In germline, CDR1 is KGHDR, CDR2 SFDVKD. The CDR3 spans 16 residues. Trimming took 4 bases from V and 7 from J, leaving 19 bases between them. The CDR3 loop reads CATSDLALPSGNEQFF. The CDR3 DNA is TGTGCCACCAGTGACCTAGCGCTTCCCTCGGGGAATGAGCAGTTCTTC.

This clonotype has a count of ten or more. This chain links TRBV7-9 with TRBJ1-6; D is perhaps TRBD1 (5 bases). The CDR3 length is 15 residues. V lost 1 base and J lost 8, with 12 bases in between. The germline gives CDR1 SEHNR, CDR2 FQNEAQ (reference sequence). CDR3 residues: CASSLVGLVDSPLHF. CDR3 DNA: TGTGCCAGCAGCTTAGTGGGGCTTGTGGATTCACCCCTCCACTTT.

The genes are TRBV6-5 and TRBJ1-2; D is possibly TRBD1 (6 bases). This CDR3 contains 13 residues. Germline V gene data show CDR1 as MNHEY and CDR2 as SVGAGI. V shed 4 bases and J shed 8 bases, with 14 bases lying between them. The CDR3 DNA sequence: TGTGCCAGCAGTTGGAGGGGGGCGAACGGCTACACCTTC. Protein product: CASSWRGANGYTF.

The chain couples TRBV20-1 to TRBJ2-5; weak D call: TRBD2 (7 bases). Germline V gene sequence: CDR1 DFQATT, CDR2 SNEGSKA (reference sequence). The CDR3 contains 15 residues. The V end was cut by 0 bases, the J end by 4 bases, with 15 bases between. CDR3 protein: CSARDPGGPGETQYF. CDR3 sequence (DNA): TGCAGTGCTAGAGATCCCGGGGGGCCCGGAGAGACCCAGTACTTC.

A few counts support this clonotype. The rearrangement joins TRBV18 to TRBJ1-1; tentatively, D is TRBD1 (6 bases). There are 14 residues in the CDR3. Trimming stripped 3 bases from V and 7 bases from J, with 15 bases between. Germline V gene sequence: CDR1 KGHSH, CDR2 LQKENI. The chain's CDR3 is CASSPPAGQYEAFF. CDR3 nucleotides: TGTGCCAGCTCACCTCCGGCAGGACAGTATGAAGCTTTCTTT.

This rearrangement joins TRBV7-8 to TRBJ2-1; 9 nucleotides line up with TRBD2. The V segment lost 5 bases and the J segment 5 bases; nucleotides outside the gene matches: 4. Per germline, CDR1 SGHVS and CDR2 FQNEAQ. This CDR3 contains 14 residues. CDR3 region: CASSRTSDHNEQFF. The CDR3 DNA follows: TGTGCCAGCAGCAGGACTAGCGACCACAATGAGCAGTTCTTC.

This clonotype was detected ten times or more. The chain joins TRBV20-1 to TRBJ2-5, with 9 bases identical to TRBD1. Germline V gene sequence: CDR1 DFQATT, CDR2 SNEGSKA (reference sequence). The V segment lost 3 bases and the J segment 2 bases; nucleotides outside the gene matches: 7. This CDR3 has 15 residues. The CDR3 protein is CSARTGGSWQETQYF. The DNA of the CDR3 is TGCAGTGCTAGGACAGGGGGTTCATGGCAAGAGACCCAGTACTTC.